This TCR beta chain was identified during a study of identical twins. Study findings and constraints: Abundant cord blood beta clonotypes carried fewer insertions; memory repertoires showed none. Recombination models fit unrelated individuals' TCR alpha sharing but underestimated twins'.

Addition of a universal primer site occurred through template switching, and cDNA carried unique molecular identifiers. TCRdb redid the calling of the 5' RACE reads with MiXCR, one entry per CDR3 protein. Among approximately 470,000 distinct CDR3 sequences, 14% were seen once, and the ten largest hold about 0.54%. The CDR3 covers 15 residues. The germline V gene encodes CDR1 SGHDN and CDR2 FVKESK. Between the trimmed V and J ends, which lost 8 bases and 8 bases, there was a span of 25 bases. In this sample, this clonotype turned up once. Its antigen is currently unknown. This sample was also put to use in a study of yellow fever vaccine responses in identical twins.

The TCR originated in a woman aged 18-30 years in good health. Sequencing was performed on CD4+ T cells sorted from blood. The chain couples TRBV14 to TRBJ2-7, with D perhaps TRBD2 (6 bases). This CDR3 is CASGSSAGSFGKQYF. DNA for the CDR3: TGTGCCAGCGGTTCGTCAGCGGGCTCATTCGGCAAGCAGTACTTC.